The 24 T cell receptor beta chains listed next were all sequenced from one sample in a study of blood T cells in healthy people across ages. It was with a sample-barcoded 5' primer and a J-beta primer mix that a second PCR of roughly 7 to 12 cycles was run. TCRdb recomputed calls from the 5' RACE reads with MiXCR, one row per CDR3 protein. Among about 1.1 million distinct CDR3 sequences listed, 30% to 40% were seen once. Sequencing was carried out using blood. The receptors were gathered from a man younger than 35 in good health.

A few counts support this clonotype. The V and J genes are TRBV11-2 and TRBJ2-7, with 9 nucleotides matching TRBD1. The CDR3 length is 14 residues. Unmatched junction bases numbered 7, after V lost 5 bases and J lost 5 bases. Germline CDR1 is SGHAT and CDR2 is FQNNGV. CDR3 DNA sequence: TGTGCCAGCAGCCCCGGGACAGGGCCTCACGAGCAGTACTTC. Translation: CASSPGTGPHEQYF.

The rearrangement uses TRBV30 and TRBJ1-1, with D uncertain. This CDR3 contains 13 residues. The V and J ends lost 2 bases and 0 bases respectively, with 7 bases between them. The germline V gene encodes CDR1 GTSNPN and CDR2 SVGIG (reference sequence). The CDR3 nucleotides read TGTGCCTGGAGTAGTATTATGAACACTGAAGCTTTCTTT. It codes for CAWSSIMNTEAFF. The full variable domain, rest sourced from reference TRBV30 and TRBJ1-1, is SQTIHQWPATLVQPVGSPLSLECTVEGTSNPNLYWYRQAAGRGLQLLFYSVGIGQISSEVPQNLSASRPQDRQFILSSKKLLLSDSGFYLCAWSSIMNTEAFFGQGTRLTVV.

CDR3 protein: CARVGAGTVNYSNQPQHF. DNA for the CDR3: TGTGCCAGGGTCGGGGCCGGGACAGTCAACTATAGCAATCAGCCCCAGCATTTT. The V gene is TRBV28, the J gene TRBJ1-5; TRBD1 agrees at 7 bases. This CDR3 region has 18 residues. Trimming removed 9 bases from V and 0 bases from J; junction bases left unmatched: 17. From germline, CDR1 is MDHEN and CDR2 SYDVKM.

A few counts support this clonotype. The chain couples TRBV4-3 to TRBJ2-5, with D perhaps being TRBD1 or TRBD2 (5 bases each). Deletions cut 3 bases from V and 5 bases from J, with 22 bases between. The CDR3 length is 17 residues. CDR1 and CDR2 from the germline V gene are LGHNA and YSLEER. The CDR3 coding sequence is TGCGCCAGCAGCCAGACCGTACGGGGACCCTCCGAGGAGACCCAGTACTTC. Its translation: CASSQTVRGPSEETQYF.

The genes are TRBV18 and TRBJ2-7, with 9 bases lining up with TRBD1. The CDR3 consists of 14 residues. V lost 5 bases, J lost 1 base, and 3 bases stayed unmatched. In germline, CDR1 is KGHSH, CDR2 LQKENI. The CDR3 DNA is TGTGCCAGCTCAAACAGGGGGCCATCCTACGAGCAGTACTTC. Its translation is CASSNRGPSYEQYF.

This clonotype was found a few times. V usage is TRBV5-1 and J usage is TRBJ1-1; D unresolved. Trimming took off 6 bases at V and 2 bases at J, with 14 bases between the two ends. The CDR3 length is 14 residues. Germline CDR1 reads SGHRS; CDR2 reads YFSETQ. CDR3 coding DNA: TGCGCCAGCACCTTTTCCGCAGAAAACACTGAAGCTTTCTTT. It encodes CASTFSAENTEAFF.

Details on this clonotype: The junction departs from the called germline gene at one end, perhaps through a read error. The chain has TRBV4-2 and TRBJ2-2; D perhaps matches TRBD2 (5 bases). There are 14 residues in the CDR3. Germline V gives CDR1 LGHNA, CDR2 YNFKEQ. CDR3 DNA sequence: TGTGCCAGCGGCCAGAGACTACAAACCGGGGAGCTGTTTTTT. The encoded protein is CASGQRLQTGELFF.

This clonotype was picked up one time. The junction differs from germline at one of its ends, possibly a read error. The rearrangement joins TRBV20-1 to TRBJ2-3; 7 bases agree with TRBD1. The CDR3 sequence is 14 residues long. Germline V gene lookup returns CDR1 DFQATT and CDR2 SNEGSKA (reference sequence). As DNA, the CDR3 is TGCAGTGCCAGAGGGGGCGGCCTCACAGATACGCAGTATTTT. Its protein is CSARGGGLTDTQYF.

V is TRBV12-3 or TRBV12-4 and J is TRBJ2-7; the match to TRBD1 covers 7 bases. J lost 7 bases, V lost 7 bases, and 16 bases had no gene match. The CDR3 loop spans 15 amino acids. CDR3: CASTPGQRHYNEQYF. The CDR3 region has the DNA TGTGCCAGCACCCCGGGACAGCGACACTACAATGAGCAGTACTTC.

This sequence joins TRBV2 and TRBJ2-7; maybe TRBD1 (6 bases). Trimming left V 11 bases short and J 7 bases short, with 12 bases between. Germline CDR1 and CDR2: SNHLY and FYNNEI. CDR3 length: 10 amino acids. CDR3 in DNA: TGTGCCGGAACAGGGCTTGAGCAGTACTTC. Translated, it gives CAGTGLEQYF.

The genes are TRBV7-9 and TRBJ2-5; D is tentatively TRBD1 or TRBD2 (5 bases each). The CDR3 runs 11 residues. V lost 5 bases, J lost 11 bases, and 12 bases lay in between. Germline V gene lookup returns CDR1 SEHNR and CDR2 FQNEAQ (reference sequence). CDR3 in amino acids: CASSRGPEQYF. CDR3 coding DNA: TGTGCCAGCAGCCGGGGCCCTGAGCAGTACTTC.

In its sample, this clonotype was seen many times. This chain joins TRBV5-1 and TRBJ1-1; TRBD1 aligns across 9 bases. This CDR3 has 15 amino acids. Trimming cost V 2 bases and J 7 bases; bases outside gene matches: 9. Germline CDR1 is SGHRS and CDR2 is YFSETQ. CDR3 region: CASSFTTGGVGEAFF. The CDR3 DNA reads TGCGCCAGCAGCTTTACCACAGGGGGCGTCGGTGAAGCTTTCTTT.

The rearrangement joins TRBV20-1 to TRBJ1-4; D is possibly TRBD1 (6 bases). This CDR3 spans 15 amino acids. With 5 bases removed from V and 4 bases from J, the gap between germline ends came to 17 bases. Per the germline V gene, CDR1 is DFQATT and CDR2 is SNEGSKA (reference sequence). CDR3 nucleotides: TGCAGTGCTCGACCTCAGACAGGCCTTAATGAAAAACTGTTTTTT. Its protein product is CSARPQTGLNEKLFF.

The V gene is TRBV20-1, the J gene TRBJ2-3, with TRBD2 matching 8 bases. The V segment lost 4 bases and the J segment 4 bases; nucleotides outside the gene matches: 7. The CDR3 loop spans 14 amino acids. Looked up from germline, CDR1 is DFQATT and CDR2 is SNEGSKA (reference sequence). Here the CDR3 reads CSAITSGGSDTQYF. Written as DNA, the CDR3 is TGCAGTGCTATCACCAGCGGGGGTTCAGATACGCAGTATTTT.

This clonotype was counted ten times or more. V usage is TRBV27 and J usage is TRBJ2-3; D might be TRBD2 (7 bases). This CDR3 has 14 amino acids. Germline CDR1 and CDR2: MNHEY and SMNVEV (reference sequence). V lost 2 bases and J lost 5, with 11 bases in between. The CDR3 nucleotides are TGTGCCAGCAGTTTAGGGGGGGGCGGAGATACGCAGTATTTT. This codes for CASSLGGGGDTQYF.

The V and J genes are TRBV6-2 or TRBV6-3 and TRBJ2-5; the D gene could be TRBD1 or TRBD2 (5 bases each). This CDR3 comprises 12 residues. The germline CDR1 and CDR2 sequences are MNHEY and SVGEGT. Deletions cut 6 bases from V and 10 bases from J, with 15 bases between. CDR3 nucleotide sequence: TGTGCCAGCAGCCCGACGTTTGGGGGCCAGTACTTC. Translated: CASSPTFGGQYF.

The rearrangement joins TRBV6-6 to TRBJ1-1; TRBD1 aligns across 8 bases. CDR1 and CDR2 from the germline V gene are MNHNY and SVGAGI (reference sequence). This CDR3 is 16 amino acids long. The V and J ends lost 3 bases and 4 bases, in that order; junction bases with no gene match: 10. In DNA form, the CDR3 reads TGTGCCAGCAGTTATCCGTTGACAGGGGCGACCACTGAAGCTTTCTTT. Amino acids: CASSYPLTGATTEAFF.

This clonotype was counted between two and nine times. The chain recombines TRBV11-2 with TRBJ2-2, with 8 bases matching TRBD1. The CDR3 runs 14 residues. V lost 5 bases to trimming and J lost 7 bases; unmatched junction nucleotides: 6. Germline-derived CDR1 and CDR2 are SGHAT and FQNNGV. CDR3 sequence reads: CASSPDRGLGELFF. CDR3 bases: TGTGCCAGCAGCCCCGACAGGGGACTCGGGGAGCTGTTTTTT.

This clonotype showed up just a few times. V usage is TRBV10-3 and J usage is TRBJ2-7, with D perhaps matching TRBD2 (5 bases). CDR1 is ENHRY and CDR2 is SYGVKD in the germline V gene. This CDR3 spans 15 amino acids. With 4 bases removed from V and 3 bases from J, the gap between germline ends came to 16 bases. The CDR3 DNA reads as TGTGCCATCAGTGGAGTTTATGGAGGAGTCTACGAGCAGTACTTC. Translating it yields CAISGVYGGVYEQYF.

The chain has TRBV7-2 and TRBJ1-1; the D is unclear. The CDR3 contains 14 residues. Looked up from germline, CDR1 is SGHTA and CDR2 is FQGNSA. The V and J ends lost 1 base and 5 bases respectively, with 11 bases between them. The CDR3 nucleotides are TGTGCCAGCAGCTTAGGACGAGATAAGACTGAAGCTTTCTTT. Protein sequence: CASSLGRDKTEAFF.

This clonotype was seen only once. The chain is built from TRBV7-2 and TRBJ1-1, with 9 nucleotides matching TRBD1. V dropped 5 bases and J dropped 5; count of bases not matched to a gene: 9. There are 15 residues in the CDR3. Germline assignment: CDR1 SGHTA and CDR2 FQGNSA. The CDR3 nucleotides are TGTGCCAGCAGCCCACAGGGGGCGCGACGGACTGAAGCTTTCTTT. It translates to CASSPQGARRTEAFF.

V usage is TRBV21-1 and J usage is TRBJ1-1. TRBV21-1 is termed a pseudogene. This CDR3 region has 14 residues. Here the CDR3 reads CASSERMENTEAFF. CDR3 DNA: TGTGCCAGCAGCGAAAGAATGGAAAACACTGAAGCTTTCTTT.

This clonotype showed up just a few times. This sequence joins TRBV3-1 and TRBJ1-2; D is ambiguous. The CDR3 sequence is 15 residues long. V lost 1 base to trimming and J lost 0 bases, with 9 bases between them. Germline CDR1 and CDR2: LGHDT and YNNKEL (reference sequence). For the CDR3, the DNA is TGTGCCAGCAGCCAAGCGGGGAAGGCTAACTATGGCTACACCTTC. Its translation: CASSQAGKANYGYTF.

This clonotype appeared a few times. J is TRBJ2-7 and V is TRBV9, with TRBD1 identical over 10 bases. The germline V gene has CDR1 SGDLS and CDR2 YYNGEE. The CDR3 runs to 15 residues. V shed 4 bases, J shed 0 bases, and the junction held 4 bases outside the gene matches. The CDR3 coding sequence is TGTGCCAGCAGCCAGGGACAGGGGCTCTCCTACGAGCAGTACTTC. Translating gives CASSQGQGLSYEQYF. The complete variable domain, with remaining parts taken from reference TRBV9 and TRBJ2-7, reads DSGVTQTPKHLITATGQRVTLRCSPRSGDLSVYWYQQSLDQGLQFLIQYYNGEERAKGNILERFSAQQFPDLHSELNLSSLELGDSALYFCASSQGQGLSYEQYFGPGTRLTVT.